Listed below are T cell receptor beta chains from one sample, sequenced in a study of T cell repertoires in cytomegalovirus infection. Each CDR3 protein is one row after TCRdb ran MiXCR on the reads. The data show about 920,000 distinct CDR3 sequences, with 31% seen just once and 11% to 15% held by the top ten. Their target antigens are unknown. The sequenced sample was cultured CD8+ T cells from PBMCs, obtained from culture after CMV antigen stimulation. The receptor set was obtained from a human donor in good health (CMV status not recorded). Some clones in this sample may be carry-over from other donors' samples. Both conserved end residues are part of each CDR3. A D gene is named only where the DNA matches it firmly. Not all rows give a size; the values are once, few, many and, for expanded clones, a class.

v_gene: TRBV19
j_gene: TRBJ2-1
abundance: once
d_gene: -
CDR3aa: CASEGFYNEQFF
CDR3nt: TGTGCCAGTGAAGGCTTCTACAATGAGCAGTTCTTC

v_gene: TRBV27
j_gene: TRBJ1-1
abundance: -
d_gene: -
CDR3aa: CASSSIPKRNTEAFF
CDR3nt: TGTGCCAGCAGTTCCATCCCGAAGCGGAATACTGAAGCTTTCTTT

v_gene: TRBV19
j_gene: TRBJ1-2
abundance: -
d_gene: -
CDR3aa: CASSNPDLLNYGYTF
CDR3nt: TGTGCCAGTAGTAACCCGGACCTCCTTAACTATGGCTACACCTTC

v_gene: TRBV4-3
j_gene: TRBJ2-1
abundance: -
d_gene: -
CDR3aa: CASSRSVRAGYNEQFF
CDR3nt: TGCGCCAGCAGCCGTTCGGTCAGGGCCGGCTACAATGAGCAGTTCTTC

v_gene: TRBV7-8
j_gene: TRBJ2-1
abundance: many
d_gene: TRBD2
CDR3aa: CASSPGGLAVDNEQFF
CDR3nt: TGTGCCAGCAGCCCCGGTGGACTAGCGGTTGATAATGAGCAGTTCTTC

v_gene: TRBV7-8
j_gene: TRBJ1-4
abundance: many
d_gene: -
CDR3aa: CASSLGQWNEKLFF
CDR3nt: TGTGCCAGCAGCTTGGGGCAGTGGAATGAAAAACTGTTTTTT

v_gene: TRBV15
j_gene: TRBJ1-5
abundance: -
d_gene: TRBD1
CDR3aa: CATEWTGANQPQHF
CDR3nt: TGTGCCACCGAATGGACAGGGGCGAATCAGCCCCAGCATTTT

v_gene: TRBV2
j_gene: TRBJ2-1
abundance: -
d_gene: -
CDR3aa: CASVGGDVNEQFF
CDR3nt: TGTGCCAGTGTTGGGGGCGATGTCAATGAGCAGTTCTTC

v_gene: TRBV5-1
j_gene: TRBJ1-1
abundance: -
d_gene: TRBD1
CDR3aa: CASSSGRTGGLGTEAFF
CDR3nt: TGCGCCAGCAGCTCCGGACGGACAGGGGGCTTAGGCACTGAAGCTTTCTTT

v_gene: TRBV20-1
j_gene: TRBJ1-2
abundance: -
d_gene: -
CDR3aa: CSASSDGYTF
CDR3nt: TGCAGTGCTAGCAGCGATGGCTACACCTTC

v_gene: TRBV7-2
j_gene: TRBJ2-3
abundance: many
d_gene: -
CDR3aa: CASSLDIADTQYF
CDR3nt: TGTGCCAGCAGCTTAGATATCGCAGATACGCAGTATTTT

v_gene: TRBV19
j_gene: TRBJ1-6
abundance: many
d_gene: -
CDR3aa: CASSLTGPPAIVSYNSPLHF
CDR3nt: TGTGCCAGTAGCCTAACAGGGCCCCCTGCCATCGTCTCCTATAATTCACCCCTCCACTTT

v_gene: TRBV7-3
j_gene: TRBJ1-2
abundance: -
d_gene: TRBD1
CDR3aa: CASSPHGQDWYQASYGYTF
CDR3nt: TGTGCCAGCAGCCCACACGGACAGGATTGGTACCAAGCGAGCTATGGCTACACCTTC

v_gene: TRBV27
j_gene: TRBJ1-1
abundance: -
d_gene: -
CDR3aa: CASSLVITTEAFF
CDR3nt: TGTGCCAGCAGTTTAGTGATAACCACTGAAGCTTTCTTT

v_gene: TRBV7-9
j_gene: TRBJ2-5
abundance: many
d_gene: TRBD2
CDR3aa: CASSRRGSSKETQYF
CDR3nt: TGTGCCAGCAGCCGGCGGGGGAGCAGTAAAGAGACCCAGTACTTC

v_gene: TRBV6-1
j_gene: TRBJ1-1
abundance: few
d_gene: -
CDR3aa: CASGASEDTEAFF
CDR3nt: TGTGCCAGCGGGGCTTCGGAGGACACTGAAGCTTTCTTT

v_gene: TRBV7-2
j_gene: TRBJ2-1
abundance: many
d_gene: -
CDR3aa: CASSFWRMGHNEQFF
CDR3nt: TGTGCCAGCAGCTTCTGGAGGATGGGGCACAATGAGCAGTTCTTC

v_gene: TRBV9
j_gene: TRBJ1-2
abundance: -
d_gene: -
CDR3aa: CASSRGWQGNYGYTF
CDR3nt: TGTGCCAGCAGCCGTGGATGGCAGGGTAACTATGGCTACACCTTC

v_gene: TRBV7-9
j_gene: TRBJ1-6
abundance: -
d_gene: TRBD1
CDR3aa: CASSNRDREPYNSPLHF
CDR3nt: TGTGCCAGCAGCAACCGGGACAGGGAGCCCTATAATTCACCCCTCCACTTT

v_gene: TRBV6-2/TRBV6-3
j_gene: TRBJ1-5
abundance: -
d_gene: -
CDR3aa: CASSYRGSQNQPQHF
CDR3nt: TGTGCCAGCAGTTACCGAGGGAGTCAGAATCAGCCCCAGCATTTT

v_gene: TRBV6-4
j_gene: TRBJ1-1
abundance: -
d_gene: -
CDR3aa: CASSDRGGATTEAFF
CDR3nt: TGTGCCAGCAGTGACAGAGGAGGGGCAACGACTGAAGCTTTCTTT

v_gene: TRBV12-3/TRBV12-4
j_gene: TRBJ2-5
abundance: few
d_gene: TRBD2
CDR3aa: CASSLGLAGAFLGETQYF
CDR3nt: TGTGCCAGCAGCCTAGGACTAGCGGGGGCCTTTTTAGGGGAGACCCAGTACTTC

v_gene: TRBV19
j_gene: TRBJ1-1
abundance: few
d_gene: -
CDR3aa: CASSRRGPPNTEAFF
CDR3nt: TGTGCCAGTAGTAGGAGGGGACCACCTAACACTGAAGCTTTCTTT

v_gene: TRBV11-3
j_gene: TRBJ2-1
abundance: -
d_gene: TRBD2
CDR3aa: CASSRGRRGGNNEQFF
CDR3nt: TGTGCCAGCAGCCGCGGTCGGCGGGGGGGTAACAATGAGCAGTTCTTC

v_gene: TRBV7-2
j_gene: TRBJ1-5
abundance: -
d_gene: -
CDR3aa: CASSLGRLLNQPQHF
CDR3nt: TGTGCCAGCAGCTTAGGGCGGCTCCTCAATCAGCCCCAGCATTTT

v_gene: TRBV11-3
j_gene: TRBJ2-1
abundance: few
d_gene: TRBD2
CDR3aa: CASSSSGGMGEQFF
CDR3nt: TGTGCCAGCAGCTCCAGCGGGGGGATGGGTGAGCAGTTCTTC

v_gene: TRBV7-9
j_gene: TRBJ2-1
abundance: -
d_gene: TRBD2
CDR3aa: CASSLVANGGDNEQFF
CDR3nt: TGTGCCAGCAGCTTAGTAGCCAACGGGGGGGATAATGAGCAGTTCTTC

v_gene: TRBV7-9
j_gene: TRBJ1-1
abundance: -
d_gene: -
CDR3aa: CASSIKTDLNTEAFF
CDR3nt: TGTGCCAGCAGCATTAAGACAGATTTAAACACTGAAGCTTTCTTT

v_gene: TRBV7-8
j_gene: TRBJ2-5
abundance: few
d_gene: -
CDR3aa: CASTSVTGTSPETQYF
CDR3nt: TGTGCCAGCACTTCAGTAACAGGGACCTCGCCAGAGACCCAGTACTTC